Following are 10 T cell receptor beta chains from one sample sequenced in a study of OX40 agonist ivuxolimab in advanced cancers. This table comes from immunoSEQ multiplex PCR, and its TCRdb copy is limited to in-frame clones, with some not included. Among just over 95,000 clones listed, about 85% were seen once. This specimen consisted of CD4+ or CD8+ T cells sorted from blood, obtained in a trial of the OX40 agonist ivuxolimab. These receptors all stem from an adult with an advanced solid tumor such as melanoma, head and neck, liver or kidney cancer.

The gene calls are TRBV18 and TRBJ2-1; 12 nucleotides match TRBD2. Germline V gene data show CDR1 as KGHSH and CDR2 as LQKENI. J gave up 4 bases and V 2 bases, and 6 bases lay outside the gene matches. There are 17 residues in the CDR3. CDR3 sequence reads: CASSPRELAGGYNEQFF. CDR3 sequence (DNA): TGTGCCAGCTCACCAAGGGAACTAGCGGGAGGTTACAATGAGCAGTTCTTC. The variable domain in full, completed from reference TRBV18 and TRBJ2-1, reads NAGVMQNPRHLVRRRGQEARLRCSPMKGHSHVYWYRQLPEEGLKFMVYLQKENIIDESGMPKERFSAEFPKEGPSILRIQQVVRGDSAAYFCASSPRELAGGYNEQFFGPGTRLTVL.

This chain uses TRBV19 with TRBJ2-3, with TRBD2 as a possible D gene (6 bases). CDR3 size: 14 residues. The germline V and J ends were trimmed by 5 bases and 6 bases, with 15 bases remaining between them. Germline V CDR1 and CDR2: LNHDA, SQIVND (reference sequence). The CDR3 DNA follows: TGTGCCAGTAGTCCTCAGGGACTGACGGATACGCAGTATTTT. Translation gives CASSPQGLTDTQYF.

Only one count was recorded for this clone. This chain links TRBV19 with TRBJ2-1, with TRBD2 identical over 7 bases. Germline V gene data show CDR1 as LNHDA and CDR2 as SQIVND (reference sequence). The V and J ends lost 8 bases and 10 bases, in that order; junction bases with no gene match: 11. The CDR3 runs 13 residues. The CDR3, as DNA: TGTGCCAGTTCTGGGACTACAGGAGACGAGCAGTTCTTC. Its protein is CASSGTTGDEQFF.

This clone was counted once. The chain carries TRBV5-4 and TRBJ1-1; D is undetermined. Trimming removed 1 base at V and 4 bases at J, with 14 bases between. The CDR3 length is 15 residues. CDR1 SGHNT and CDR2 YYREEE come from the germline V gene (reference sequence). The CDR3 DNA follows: TGTGCCAGCAGCTTGTCCCGGGGAATGGGCACTGAAGCTTTCTTT. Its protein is CASSLSRGMGTEAFF. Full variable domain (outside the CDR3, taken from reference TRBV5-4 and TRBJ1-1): ETGVTQSPTHLIKTRGQQVTLRCSSQSGHNTVSWYQQALGQGPQFIFQYYREEENGRGNFPPRFSGLQFPNYSSELNVNALELDDSALYLCASSLSRGMGTEAFFGQGTRLTVV.

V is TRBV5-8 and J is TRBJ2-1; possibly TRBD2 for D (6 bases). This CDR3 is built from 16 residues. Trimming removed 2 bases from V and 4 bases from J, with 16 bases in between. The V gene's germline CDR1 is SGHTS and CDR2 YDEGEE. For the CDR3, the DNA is TGTGCCAGCAGCTTAATTGGAGGGCCCCCTTACAATGAGCAGTTCTTC. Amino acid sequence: CASSLIGGPPYNEQFF.

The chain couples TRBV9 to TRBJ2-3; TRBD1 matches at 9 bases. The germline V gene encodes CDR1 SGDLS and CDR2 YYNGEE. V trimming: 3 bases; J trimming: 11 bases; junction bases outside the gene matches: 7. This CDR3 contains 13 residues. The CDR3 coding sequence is TGTGCCAGCAGCGACGGGACAGGGTGGGAGCAGTATTTT. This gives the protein CASSDGTGWEQYF.

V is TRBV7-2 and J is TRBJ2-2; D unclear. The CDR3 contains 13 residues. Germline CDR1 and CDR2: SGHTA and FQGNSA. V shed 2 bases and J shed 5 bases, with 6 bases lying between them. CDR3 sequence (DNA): TGTGCCAGCAGCTTATGGAGTACCGGGGAGCTGTTTTTT. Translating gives CASSLWSTGELFF.

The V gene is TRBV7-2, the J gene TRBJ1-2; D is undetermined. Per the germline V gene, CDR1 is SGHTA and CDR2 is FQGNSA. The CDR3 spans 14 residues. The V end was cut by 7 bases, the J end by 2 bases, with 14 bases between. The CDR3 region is CASTSQFPNYGYTF. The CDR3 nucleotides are TGTGCCAGCACCTCTCAATTCCCGAACTATGGCTACACCTTC.

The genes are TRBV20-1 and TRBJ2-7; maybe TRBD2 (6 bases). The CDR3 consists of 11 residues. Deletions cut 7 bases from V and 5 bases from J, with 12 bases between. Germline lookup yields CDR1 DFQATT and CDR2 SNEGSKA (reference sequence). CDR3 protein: CSVLAKHEQYF. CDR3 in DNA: TGCAGTGTACTAGCAAAACACGAGCAGTACTTC.

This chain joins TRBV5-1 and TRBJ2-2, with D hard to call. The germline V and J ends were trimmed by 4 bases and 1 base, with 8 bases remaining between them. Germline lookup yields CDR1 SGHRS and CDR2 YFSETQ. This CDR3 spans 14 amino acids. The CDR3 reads CASSPRQNTGELFF. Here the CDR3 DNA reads TGCGCCAGCAGCCCAAGACAGAACACCGGGGAGCTGTTTTTT.